This entry lists 4 T cell receptor beta chains sequenced from one sample in a study of blood T cell repertoires in COVID-19. Only in-frame clones appear in the TCRdb table, and some are missing; sequencing was by immunoSEQ multiplex PCR. The data contain about 220,000 clones, more than 80% of them seen just once; the ten biggest clones take up over 3%. The specimen sequenced was PBMCs or T cells enriched from blood (not recorded which). The source is a woman in her forties with acute COVID-19.

The chain joins TRBV7-9 to TRBJ1-1, with D unclear. Per the germline V gene, CDR1 is SEHNR and CDR2 is FQNEAQ (reference sequence). The CDR3 length is 12 residues. Trimming removed 2 bases from V and 7 bases from J, with 8 bases in between. The CDR3 reads CASSLSLGEAFF. The DNA of the CDR3 is TGTGCCAGCAGCTTATCTCTAGGTGAAGCTTTCTTT.

The rearrangement joins TRBV7-8 to TRBJ2-5, with 7 bases lining up with TRBD2. The CDR3 is made up of 16 amino acids. The V gene end was trimmed by 1 base and the J gene end by 1 base; junction bases not matched to a gene: 6. The germline CDR1 and CDR2 sequences are SGHVS and FQNEAQ. The CDR3 spells CASSLDSGRLQETQYF. DNA of the CDR3: TGTGCCAGCAGCTTAGATAGCGGGCGCCTCCAAGAGACCCAGTACTTC.

This rearrangement joins TRBV5-5 to TRBJ2-3; TRBD2 matches 7 bases. The CDR3 has 14 amino acids. Germline trimming cut 2 bases from V and 6 bases from J; bases unmatched to any gene: 6. CDR1 SGHKS and CDR2 YYEKEE come from the germline V gene (reference sequence). The CDR3 is CASSFREAGDTQYF. The CDR3 DNA reads as TGTGCCAGCAGCTTTCGGGAGGCTGGGGATACGCAGTATTTT.

The V gene is TRBV11-2, the J gene TRBJ1-4; the D is unclear. The CDR3 spans 15 residues. The germline V gene encodes CDR1 SGHAT and CDR2 FQNNGV. Trimming shortened V by 5 bases and J by 0 bases, and 10 bases separated the two germline ends. CDR3 sequence reads: CASSPSRATNEKLFF. The CDR3, as DNA: TGTGCCAGCAGCCCAAGCCGGGCAACTAATGAAAAACTGTTTTTT. Supplemented by reference TRBV11-2 and TRBJ1-4, the full variable domain reads EAGVAQSPRYKIIEKRQSVAFWCNPISGHATLYWYQQILGQGPKLLIQFQNNGVVDDSQLPKDRFSAERLKGVDSTLKIQPAKLEDSAVYLCASSPSRATNEKLFFGSGTQLSVL.